This TCR beta chain was recorded in a study of blood T cell repertoires in COVID-19. In the study overall: The United States, Italy and Spain provided the acute and convalescent COVID-19 samples. Sample material is recorded as cDNA or gDNA derived from T cells, B-cell-depleted T cells, or PBMCs.

As handled by the study authors: Estimation of nucleated cell counts relied on the amplification of reference gene primers. Method: immunoSEQ multiplex PCR; TCRdb's copy keeps in-frame clones and lacks some. The V and J calls and the clone size are those of that table, but D and trimming were determined from the DNA. The sample lists roughly 150,000 clones; 75% to 85% were seen once. This CDR3 spans 13 amino acids. Trimming left V 7 bases short and J 0 bases short, with 12 bases between. Germline CDR1 reads SQVTM; CDR2 reads ANQGSEA. Input material: peripheral blood. This chain links TRBV29-1 with TRBJ1-1; D is perhaps TRBD1 (6 bases). This sequence originates from a man aged 55 to 70 with acute or convalescent COVID-19. This CDR3 reads CSAHRDMNTEAFF. CDR3 DNA sequence: TGCAGCGCCCACCGGGACATGAACACTGAAGCTTTCTTT.